The rows below give T cell receptor beta chains drawn from one sample of a study of sequential checkpoint blockade in melanoma. The assay was immunoSEQ multiplex PCR, and TCRdb's table has in-frame clones only and misses some. The table lists around 35,000 clones, 32% of them singletons, with roughly 1.5% in the top ten. The material was tumor tissue (inferred from file names), obtained from a patient given nivolumab and ipilimumab in sequence. The receptors shown here come from a human donor with melanoma. CDR3s include the opening cysteine and the closing phenylalanine or tryptophan. A D gene is named only where the DNA matches it firmly. Expanded clones get a size class; other rows say once, few or many, or leave the size out.

TGTGCCAGTAGTAATCTGGGCACTGAAGCTTTCTTT CASSNLGTEAFF - TRBJ1-1 TRBV19 -
TGTGCCAGCTCACCACTAGGGACAGGGGATGAGCAGTTCTTC CASSPLGTGDEQFF - TRBJ2-1 TRBV18 TRBD1
TGTGCCAGTACCTTGACACGGACTCTCTCTGGAAACACCATATATTTT CASTLTRTLSGNTIYF - TRBJ1-3 TRBV19 -
TGTGCCAGCAGGCCCCTCGGCGACTCACCCCTCCACTTT CASRPLGDSPLHF many TRBJ1-6 TRBV7-4 -
TGTGCCAGCAGCCAAGACAGGGAGGATGAAAAACTGTTTTTT CASSQDREDEKLFF few TRBJ1-4 TRBV6-8 TRBD1
TGTGCCAGCAGCTTTAAAGACAGGGGGAATAATGAGCAGTTCTTC CASSFKDRGNNEQFF few TRBJ2-1 TRBV11-3 TRBD1
TGTGCCAGCAGGGATGAATGGGGGAGCTCCTATAATTCACCCCTCCACTTT CASRDEWGSSYNSPLHF few TRBJ1-6 TRBV6-8 -
TGTGCCAGCAGCTTAGAGTGGGCCACCTATGGCTACACCTTC CASSLEWATYGYTF - TRBJ1-2 TRBV11-1 -
TGTGCCAGCAGTTCCGTGGGCGCGGACTCCTACGAGCAGTACTTC CASSSVGADSYEQYF - TRBJ2-7 TRBV28 -
TGTGCCAGCAGTTACGCCTCCTCCGGGACAGGGGCTCTCTACGAGCAGTACTTC CASSYASSGTGALYEQYF - TRBJ2-7 TRBV6-8 TRBD1
TGTGCCAGCAGGCTGGGGGCCTTTGGCTACACCTTC CASRLGAFGYTF few TRBJ1-2 TRBV28 -
TGTGCCAGTAGTATCTCGACAGCCTCTGGAAACACCATATATTTT CASSISTASGNTIYF few TRBJ1-3 TRBV19 -
TGTGCCAGTCAAACCTCGCGGATAAAGACCCAGTACTTC CASQTSRIKTQYF - TRBJ2-5 TRBV6-8 -
TGTGCCAGCAGCGTTCCTGGGGTGGTCGCCGGGGAGCTGTTTTTT CASSVPGVVAGELFF few TRBJ2-2 TRBV9 -
TGTGCCACCAGCAGAATCCCCGACAGGGCCGACAATGAGCAGTTCTTC CATSRIPDRADNEQFF - TRBJ2-1 TRBV15 TRBD1
TGTGCCACTCTTGGAGACCCGGGGCACTATGGCTACACCTTC CATLGDPGHYGYTF few TRBJ1-2 TRBV28 -
TGTGCCAGCAGCGTAGGACAGGGTGCGAACACCGGGGAGCTGTTTTTT CASSVGQGANTGELFF many TRBJ2-2 TRBV9 TRBD1
TGTGCCACCCTGGACAGGGGGGATACTGAAGCTTTCTTT CATLDRGDTEAFF - TRBJ1-1 TRBV6-8 TRBD1
TGTGCCAGCAGCTTAAAGGGACAGCTCTCTGGGGCCAACGTCCTGACTTTC CASSLKGQLSGANVLTF few TRBJ2-6 TRBV11-3 TRBD1
TGCGCCAGCAGCCAATTCGATAACACCATATATTTT CASSQFDNTIYF - TRBJ1-3 TRBV4-1 -
TGTGCCTGGGAAAGCGGGAACTCCTACGAGCAGTACTTC CAWESGNSYEQYF - TRBJ2-7 TRBV30 TRBD2
TGCGCCAGCAGTGAGTATATGGGTCTGGGACTAGCGGGAGACGAGCAGTACTTC CASSEYMGLGLAGDEQYF - TRBJ2-7 TRBV10-2 TRBD2
TGTGCCAGCTCACCCAAGTCAAGTGAAGCTTTCTTT CASSPKSSEAFF few TRBJ1-1 TRBV18 -
TGTGCCAGCAGTCCCGTGGCCTACACAGATACGCAGTATTTT CASSPVAYTDTQYF few TRBJ2-3 TRBV11-3 -
TGTGCCAGCCAAAATAGGGCCGGGACGGGAAGCACAGATACGCAGTATTTT CASQNRAGTGSTDTQYF - TRBJ2-3 TRBV19 -
TGTGCCAGTAGTATAGGGCAGGGGTTCACTGAAGCTTTCTTT CASSIGQGFTEAFF - TRBJ1-1 TRBV19 -
TGTGCCAGCAGCCCCCTCGGCGCAGGCTCCGGCACTGAAGCTTTCTTT CASSPLGAGSGTEAFF - TRBJ1-1 TRBV11-3 -
TGTGCCAGCAGTAGGACAGATCAAACTGGAAACACCATATATTTT CASSRTDQTGNTIYF few TRBJ1-3 TRBV6-8 -
TGTGCCAGCAGCCCAGCCGGGGTAAGGACAGATACGCAGTATTTT CASSPAGVRTDTQYF once TRBJ2-3 TRBV6-8 -
TGTGCCTGGAGGGGTGGACGGACTAGCACAGATACGCAGTATTTT CAWRGGRTSTDTQYF - TRBJ2-3 TRBV30 -
TGTGCCTGGAGAGGCGGGGTTGGGTTCACCGGGGAGCTGTTTTTT CAWRGGVGFTGELFF - TRBJ2-2 TRBV30 -
TGCGCCAGCAGCCGCGGACCCCAGATCTCCTCTGGAAACACCATATATTTT CASSRGPQISSGNTIYF - TRBJ1-3 TRBV5-1 -
TGTGCCAGTAGTCCGACTTTTTACAATGAGCAGTTCTTC CASSPTFYNEQFF - TRBJ2-1 TRBV19 -
TGTGCCACTGGGACAGGGTCGGGGTCCTACGAGCAGTACTTC CATGTGSGSYEQYF - TRBJ2-7 TRBV6-8 TRBD1
TGTGCCAGCAGTTTAAGGAAGGGAAATTTGAACACTGAAGCTTTCTTT CASSLRKGNLNTEAFF few TRBJ1-1 TRBV28 -
TGTGCTAGTGGTTTGGTGACCAATGTGGTAATCTATGGCTACACCTTC CASGLVTNVVIYGYTF few TRBJ1-2 TRBV12-5 -
TGTGCCAGCAGCCCCGGGACAGGGGGATTTAATGGCTACACCTTC CASSPGTGGFNGYTF many TRBJ1-2 TRBV11-3 TRBD1
TGTGCCAGCAGCTTAAGGGCAGGAGATAGCAATCAGCCCCAGCATTTT CASSLRAGDSNQPQHF few TRBJ1-5 TRBV11-3 -
TGTGCCAGCTCACCGCCCGGGACTAGCGGCTACGAGCAGTACTTC CASSPPGTSGYEQYF - TRBJ2-7 TRBV18 TRBD2
TGTGCCAGCAGTTACTCGGCCGGGACAGGGGTGACCTATGGCTACACCTTC CASSYSAGTGVTYGYTF few TRBJ1-2 TRBV6-8 TRBD1